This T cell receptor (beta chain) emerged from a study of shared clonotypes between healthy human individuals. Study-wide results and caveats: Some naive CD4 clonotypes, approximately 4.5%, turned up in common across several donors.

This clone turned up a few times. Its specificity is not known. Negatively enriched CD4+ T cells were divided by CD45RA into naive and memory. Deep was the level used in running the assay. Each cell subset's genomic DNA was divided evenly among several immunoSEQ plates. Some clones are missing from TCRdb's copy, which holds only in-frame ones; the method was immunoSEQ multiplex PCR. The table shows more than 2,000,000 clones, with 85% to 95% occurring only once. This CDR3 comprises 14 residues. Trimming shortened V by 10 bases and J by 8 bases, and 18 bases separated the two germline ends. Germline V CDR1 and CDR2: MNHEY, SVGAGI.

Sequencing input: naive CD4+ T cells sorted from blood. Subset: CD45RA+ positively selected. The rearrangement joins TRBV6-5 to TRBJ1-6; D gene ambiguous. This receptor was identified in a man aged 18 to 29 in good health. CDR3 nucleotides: TGTGCCACCGGTAAAGGGTTTGGAGATTCACCCCTCCACTTT. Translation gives CATGKGFGDSPLHF.